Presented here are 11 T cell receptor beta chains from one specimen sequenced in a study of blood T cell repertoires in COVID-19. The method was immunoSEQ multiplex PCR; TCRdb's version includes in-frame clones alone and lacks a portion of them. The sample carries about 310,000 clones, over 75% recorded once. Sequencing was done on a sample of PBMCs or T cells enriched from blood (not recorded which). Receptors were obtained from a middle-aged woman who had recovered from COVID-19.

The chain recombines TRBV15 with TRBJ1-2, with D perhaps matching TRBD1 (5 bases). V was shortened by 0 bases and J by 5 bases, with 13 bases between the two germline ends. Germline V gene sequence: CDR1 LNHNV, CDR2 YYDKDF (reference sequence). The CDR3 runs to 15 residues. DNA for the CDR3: TGTGCCACCAGCAGAGATTCGAGACAGCTATATGGCTACACCTTC. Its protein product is CATSRDSRQLYGYTF.

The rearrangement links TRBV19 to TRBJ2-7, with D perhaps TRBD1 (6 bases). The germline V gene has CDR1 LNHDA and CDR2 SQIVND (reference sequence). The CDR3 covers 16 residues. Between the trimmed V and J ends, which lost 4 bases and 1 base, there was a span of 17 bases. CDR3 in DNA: TGTGCCAGTAGTACCCCGCAGGGGACGGGATCCTACGAGCAGTACTTC. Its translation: CASSTPQGTGSYEQYF.

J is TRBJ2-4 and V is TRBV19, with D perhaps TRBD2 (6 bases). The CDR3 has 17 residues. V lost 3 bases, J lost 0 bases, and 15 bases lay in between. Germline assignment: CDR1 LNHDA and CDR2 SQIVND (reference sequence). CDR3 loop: CASSMGSGTVAKNIQYF. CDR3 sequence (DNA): TGTGCCAGTAGTATGGGGTCGGGGACTGTAGCCAAAAACATTCAGTACTTC.

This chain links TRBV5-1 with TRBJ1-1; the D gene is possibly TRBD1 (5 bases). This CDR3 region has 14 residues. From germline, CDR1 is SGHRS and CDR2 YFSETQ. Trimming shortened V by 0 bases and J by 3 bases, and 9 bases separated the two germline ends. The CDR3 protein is CASSLEGAHTEAFF. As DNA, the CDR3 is TGCGCCAGCAGCTTGGAAGGGGCTCACACTGAAGCTTTCTTT.

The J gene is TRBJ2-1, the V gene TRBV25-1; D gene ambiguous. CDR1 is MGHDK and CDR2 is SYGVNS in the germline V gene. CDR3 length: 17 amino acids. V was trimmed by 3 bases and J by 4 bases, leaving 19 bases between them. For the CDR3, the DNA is TGTGCCAGCAGTGATGAAGGCGGAAGAGGCCCATACAATGAGCAGTTCTTC. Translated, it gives CASSDEGGRGPYNEQFF.

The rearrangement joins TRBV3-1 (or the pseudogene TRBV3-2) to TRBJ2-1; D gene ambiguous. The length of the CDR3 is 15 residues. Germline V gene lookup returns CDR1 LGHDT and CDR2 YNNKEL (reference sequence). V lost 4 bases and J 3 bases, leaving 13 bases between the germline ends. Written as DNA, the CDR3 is TGTGCCAGCAGCCCTGGAGATCGGCGCTACAATGAGCAGTTCTTC. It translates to CASSPGDRRYNEQFF.

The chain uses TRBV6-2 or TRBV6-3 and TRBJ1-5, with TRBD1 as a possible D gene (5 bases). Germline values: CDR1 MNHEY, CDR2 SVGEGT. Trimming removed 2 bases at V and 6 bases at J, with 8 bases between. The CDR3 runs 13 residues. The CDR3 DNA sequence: TGTGCCAGCAGTTACAGGGGAGGTCAGCCCCAGCATTTT. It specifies CASSYRGGQPQHF.

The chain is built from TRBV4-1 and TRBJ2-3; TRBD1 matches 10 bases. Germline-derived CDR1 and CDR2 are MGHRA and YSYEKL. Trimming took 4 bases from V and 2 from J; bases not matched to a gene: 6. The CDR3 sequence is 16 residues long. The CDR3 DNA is TGCGCCAGCAGCCGGGGGGGACAGGGGTTCACAGATACGCAGTATTTT. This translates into CASSRGGQGFTDTQYF.

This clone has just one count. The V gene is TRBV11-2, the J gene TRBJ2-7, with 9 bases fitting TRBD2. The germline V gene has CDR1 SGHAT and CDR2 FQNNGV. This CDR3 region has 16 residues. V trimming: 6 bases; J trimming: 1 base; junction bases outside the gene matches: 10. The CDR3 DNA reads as TGTGCCAGCAGTCTCCTTAGCGGGGGCCTATCCTACGAGCAGTACTTC. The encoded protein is CASSLLSGGLSYEQYF.

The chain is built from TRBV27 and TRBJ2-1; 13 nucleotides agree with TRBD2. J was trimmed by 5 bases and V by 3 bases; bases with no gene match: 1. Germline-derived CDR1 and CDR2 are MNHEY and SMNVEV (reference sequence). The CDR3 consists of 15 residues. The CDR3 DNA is TGTGCCAGCAGTTTGGGGACTAGCGGGAACAATGAGCAGTTCTTC. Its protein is CASSLGTSGNNEQFF.

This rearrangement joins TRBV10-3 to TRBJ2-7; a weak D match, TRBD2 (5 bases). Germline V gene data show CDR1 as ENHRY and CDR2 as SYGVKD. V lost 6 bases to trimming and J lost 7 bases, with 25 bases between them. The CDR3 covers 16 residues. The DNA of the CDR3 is TGTGCCATCAGCGACTCATTCCCGGACTCGCTGGGGGAGCAGTACTTC. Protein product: CAISDSFPDSLGEQYF.